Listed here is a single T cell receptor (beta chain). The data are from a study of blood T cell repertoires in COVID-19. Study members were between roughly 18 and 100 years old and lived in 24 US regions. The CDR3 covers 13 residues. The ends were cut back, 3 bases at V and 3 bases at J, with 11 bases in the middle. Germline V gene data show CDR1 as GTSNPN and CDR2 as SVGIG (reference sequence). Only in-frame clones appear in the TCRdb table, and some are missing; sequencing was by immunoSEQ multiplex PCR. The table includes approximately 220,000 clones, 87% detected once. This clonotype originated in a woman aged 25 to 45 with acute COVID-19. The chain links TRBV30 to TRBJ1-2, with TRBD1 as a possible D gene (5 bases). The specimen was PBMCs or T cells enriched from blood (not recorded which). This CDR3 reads CAWRADSYYGYTF. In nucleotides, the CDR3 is TGTGCCTGGAGAGCTGACAGTTACTATGGCTACACCTTC.